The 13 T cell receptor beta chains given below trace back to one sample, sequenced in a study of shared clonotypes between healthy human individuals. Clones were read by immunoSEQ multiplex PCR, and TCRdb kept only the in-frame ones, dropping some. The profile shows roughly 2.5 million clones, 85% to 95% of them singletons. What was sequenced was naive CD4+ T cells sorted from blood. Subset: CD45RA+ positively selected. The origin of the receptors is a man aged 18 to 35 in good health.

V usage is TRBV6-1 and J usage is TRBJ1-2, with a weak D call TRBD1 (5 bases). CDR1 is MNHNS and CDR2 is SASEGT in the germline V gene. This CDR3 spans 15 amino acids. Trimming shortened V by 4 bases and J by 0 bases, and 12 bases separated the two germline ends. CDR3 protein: CASSGALGANYGYTF. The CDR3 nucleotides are TGTGCCAGCAGTGGGGCTCTGGGGGCTAACTATGGCTACACCTTC.

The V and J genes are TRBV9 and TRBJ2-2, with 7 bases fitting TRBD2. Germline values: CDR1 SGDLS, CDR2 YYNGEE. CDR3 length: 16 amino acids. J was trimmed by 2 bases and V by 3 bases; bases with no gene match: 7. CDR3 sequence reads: CASSEASGGNTGELFF. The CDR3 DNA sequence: TGTGCCAGCAGCGAAGCTAGCGGAGGTAACACCGGGGAGCTGTTTTTT.

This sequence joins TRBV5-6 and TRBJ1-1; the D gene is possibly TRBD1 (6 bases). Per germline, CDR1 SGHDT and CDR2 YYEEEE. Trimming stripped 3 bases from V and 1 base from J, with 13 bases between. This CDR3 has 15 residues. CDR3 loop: CASSWDTGKNTEAFF. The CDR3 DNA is TGTGCCAGCAGCTGGGATACAGGGAAGAACACTGAAGCTTTCTTT. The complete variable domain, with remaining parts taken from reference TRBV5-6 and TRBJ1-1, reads DAGVTQSPTHLIKTRGQQVTLRCSPKSGHDTVSWYQQALGQGPQFIFQYYEEEERQRGNFPDRFSGHQFPNYSSELNVNALLLGDSALYLCASSWDTGKNTEAFFGQGTRLTVV.

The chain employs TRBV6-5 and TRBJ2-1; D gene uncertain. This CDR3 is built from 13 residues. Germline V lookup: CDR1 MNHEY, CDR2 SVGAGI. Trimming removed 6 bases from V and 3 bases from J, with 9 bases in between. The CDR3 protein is CASRHGNYNEQFF. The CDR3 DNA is TGTGCCAGCAGGCACGGAAACTACAATGAGCAGTTCTTC.

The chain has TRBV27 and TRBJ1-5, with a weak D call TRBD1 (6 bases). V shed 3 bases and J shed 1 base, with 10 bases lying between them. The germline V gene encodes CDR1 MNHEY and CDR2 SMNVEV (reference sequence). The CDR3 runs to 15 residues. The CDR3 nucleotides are TGTGCCAGCAGTTTCTCCACAGGGAGCAATCAGCCCCAGCATTTT. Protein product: CASSFSTGSNQPQHF.

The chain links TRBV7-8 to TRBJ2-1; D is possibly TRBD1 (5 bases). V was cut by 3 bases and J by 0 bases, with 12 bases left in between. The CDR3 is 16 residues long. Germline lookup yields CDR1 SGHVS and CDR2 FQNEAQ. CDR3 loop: CASSFVRQGSYNEQFF. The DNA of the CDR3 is TGTGCCAGCAGCTTCGTTAGGCAGGGCTCCTACAATGAGCAGTTCTTC.

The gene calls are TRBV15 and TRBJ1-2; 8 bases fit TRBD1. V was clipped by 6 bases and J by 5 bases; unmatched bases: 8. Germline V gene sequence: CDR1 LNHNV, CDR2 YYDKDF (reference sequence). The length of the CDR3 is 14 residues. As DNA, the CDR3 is TGTGCCACCAGGAAAACAGGGGGGGCTTATGGCTACACCTTC. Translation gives CATRKTGGAYGYTF.

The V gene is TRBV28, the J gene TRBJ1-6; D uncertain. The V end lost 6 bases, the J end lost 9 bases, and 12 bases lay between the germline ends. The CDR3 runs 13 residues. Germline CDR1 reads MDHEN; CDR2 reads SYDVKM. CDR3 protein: CASRGQRVSPLHF. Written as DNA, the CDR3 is TGTGCCAGCAGGGGCCAAAGGGTTTCACCCCTCCACTTT.

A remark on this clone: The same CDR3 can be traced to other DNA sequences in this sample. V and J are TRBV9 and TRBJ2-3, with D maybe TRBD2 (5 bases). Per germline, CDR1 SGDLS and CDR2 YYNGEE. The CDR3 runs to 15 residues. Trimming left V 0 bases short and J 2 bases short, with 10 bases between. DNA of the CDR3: TGTGCCAGCAGCGTAGGTACGGGATACACAGATACGCAGTATTTT. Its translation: CASSVGTGYTDTQYF.

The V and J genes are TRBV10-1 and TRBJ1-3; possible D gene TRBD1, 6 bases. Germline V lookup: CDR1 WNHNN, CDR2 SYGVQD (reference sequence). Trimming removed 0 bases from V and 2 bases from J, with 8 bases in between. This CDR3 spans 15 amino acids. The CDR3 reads CASSESNRAGNTIYF. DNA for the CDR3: TGCGCCAGCAGTGAGTCGAACAGGGCTGGAAACACCATATATTTT.

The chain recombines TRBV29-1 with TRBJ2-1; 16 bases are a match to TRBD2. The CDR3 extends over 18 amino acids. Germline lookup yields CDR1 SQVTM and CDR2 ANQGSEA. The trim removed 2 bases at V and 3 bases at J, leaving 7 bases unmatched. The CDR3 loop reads CSVETPGLAGGDYNEQFF. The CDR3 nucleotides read TGCAGCGTTGAAACCCCGGGACTAGCGGGAGGGGACTACAATGAGCAGTTCTTC.

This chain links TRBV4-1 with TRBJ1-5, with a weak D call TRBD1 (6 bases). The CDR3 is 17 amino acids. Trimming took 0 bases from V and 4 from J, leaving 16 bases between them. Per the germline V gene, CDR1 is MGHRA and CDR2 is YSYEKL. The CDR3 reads CASSQDLQGIANQPQHF. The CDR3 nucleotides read TGCGCCAGCAGCCAAGATTTGCAGGGGATAGCTAATCAGCCCCAGCATTTT.

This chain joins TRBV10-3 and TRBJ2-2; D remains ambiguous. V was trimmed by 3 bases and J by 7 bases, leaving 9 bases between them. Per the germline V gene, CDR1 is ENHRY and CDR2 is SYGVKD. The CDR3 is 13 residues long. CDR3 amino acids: CAISDERNGELFF. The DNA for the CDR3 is TGTGCCATCAGTGACGAGAGAAACGGGGAGCTGTTTTTT.